This passage covers 6 T cell receptor beta chains from one sample sequenced in a study of blood T cell repertoires in COVID-19. Assay: immunoSEQ multiplex PCR; the TCRdb copy retains only in-frame clones and omits some. The sample holds approximately 120,000 clones, about 80% seen once. The source material was peripheral blood. The receptors shown here come from a man between 60 and 75 years old with acute or convalescent COVID-19.

The gene calls are TRBV6-5 and TRBJ2-2; possibly TRBD1 for D (6 bases). The CDR3 is 15 residues long. Per the germline V gene, CDR1 is MNHEY and CDR2 is SVGAGI. Trimming pared 0 bases from V and 6 bases from J, leaving 11 bases between. CDR3 sequence (DNA): TGTGCCAGCAGTTACTCGCCAGGGGCGGCCGGGGAGCTGTTTTTT. Its protein is CASSYSPGAAGELFF.

This clone was observed a single time. V and J are TRBV5-8 and TRBJ1-3, with 10 bases fitting TRBD1. CDR3 length: 16 amino acids. Germline V gene data show CDR1 as SGHTS and CDR2 as YDEGEE. After removal of 4 bases from V and 2 bases from J, the junction contained 6 bases not matched to a gene. CDR3 region: CASSPGGTGAGNTIYF. The CDR3 DNA follows: TGTGCCAGCAGCCCTGGGGGGACAGGGGCTGGAAACACCATATATTTT.

This clone appeared a single time. This chain joins TRBV2 and TRBJ1-1, with 8 positions matching TRBD1. The V gene end was trimmed by 9 bases and the J gene end by 5 bases; junction bases not matched to a gene: 5. Germline V gene data show CDR1 as SNHLY and CDR2 as FYNNEI. This CDR3 is built from 12 residues. CDR3: CASGTGRTEAFF. Written as DNA, the CDR3 is TGTGCCAGTGGGACAGGAAGGACTGAAGCTTTCTTT.

V and J are TRBV7-2 and TRBJ2-3, with 7 nucleotides matching TRBD1. The junction had 10 bases not matched to a gene; V was cut back by 5 bases and J by 5 bases. This CDR3 is 15 amino acids long. Per the germline V gene, CDR1 is SGHTA and CDR2 is FQGNSA. The CDR3 loop reads CASSPFSQGIDTQYF. The DNA of the CDR3 is TGTGCCAGCAGCCCCTTTTCACAGGGGATAGATACGCAGTATTTT.

The V and J genes are TRBV18 and TRBJ2-3; weak D call: TRBD1 (5 bases). This CDR3 region has 14 residues. The germline V gene encodes CDR1 KGHSH and CDR2 LQKENI. The chain's CDR3 is CATRGYHSTDTQYF. DNA of the CDR3: TGTGCAACAAGGGGATATCATAGCACAGATACGCAGTATTTT. Full variable domain (remainder filled in from reference TRBV18 and TRBJ2-3): NAGVMQNPRHLVRRRGQEARLRCSPMKGHSHVYWYRQLPEEGLKFMVYLQKENIIDESGMPKERFSAEFPKEGPSILRIQQVVRGDSAAYFCATRGYHSTDTQYFGPGTRLTVL.

The chain employs TRBV28 and TRBJ2-7; 10 nucleotides line up with TRBD2. Germline V gives CDR1 MDHEN, CDR2 SYDVKM. Unmatched junction bases numbered 7, after V lost 2 bases and J lost 3 bases. The CDR3 is 16 residues long. The CDR3 DNA reads as TGTGCCAGCAGTTTAATTTCGTCTAGCGGGAGCTACGAGCAGTACTTC. Its translation: CASSLISSSGSYEQYF.